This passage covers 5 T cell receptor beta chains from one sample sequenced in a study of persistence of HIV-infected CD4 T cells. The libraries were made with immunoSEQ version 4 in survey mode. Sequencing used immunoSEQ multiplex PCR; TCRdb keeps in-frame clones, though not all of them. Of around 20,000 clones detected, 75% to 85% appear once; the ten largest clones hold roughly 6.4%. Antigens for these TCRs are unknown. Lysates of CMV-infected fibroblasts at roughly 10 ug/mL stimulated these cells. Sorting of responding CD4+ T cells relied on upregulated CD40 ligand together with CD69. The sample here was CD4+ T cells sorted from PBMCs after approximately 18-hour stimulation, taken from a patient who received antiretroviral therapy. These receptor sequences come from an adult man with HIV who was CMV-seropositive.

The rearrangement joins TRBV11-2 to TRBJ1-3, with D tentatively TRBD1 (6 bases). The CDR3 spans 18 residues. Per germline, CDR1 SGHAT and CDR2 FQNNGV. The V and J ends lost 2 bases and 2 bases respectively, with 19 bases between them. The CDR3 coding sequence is TGTGCCAGCAGCTTAAGGCGACATGAGGACAGACCTGGAAACACCATATATTTT. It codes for CASSLRRHEDRPGNTIYF. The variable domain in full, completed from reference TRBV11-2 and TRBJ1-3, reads EAGVAQSPRYKIIEKRQSVAFWCNPISGHATLYWYQQILGQGPKLLIQFQNNGVVDDSQLPKDRFSAERLKGVDSTLKIQPAKLEDSAVYLCASSLRRHEDRPGNTIYFGEGSWLTVV.

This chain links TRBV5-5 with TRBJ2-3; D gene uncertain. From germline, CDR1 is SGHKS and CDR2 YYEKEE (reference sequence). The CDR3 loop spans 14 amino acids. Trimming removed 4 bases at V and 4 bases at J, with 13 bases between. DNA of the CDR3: TGTGCCAGCAGCCAGTACAGTAATCCAGATACGCAGTATTTT. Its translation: CASSQYSNPDTQYF.

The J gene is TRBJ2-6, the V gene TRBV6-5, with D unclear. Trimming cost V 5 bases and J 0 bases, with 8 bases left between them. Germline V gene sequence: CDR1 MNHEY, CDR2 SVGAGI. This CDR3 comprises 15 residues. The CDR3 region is CASSPLGSGANVLTF. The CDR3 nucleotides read TGTGCCAGCAGTCCGTTGGGCTCTGGGGCCAACGTCCTGACTTTC.

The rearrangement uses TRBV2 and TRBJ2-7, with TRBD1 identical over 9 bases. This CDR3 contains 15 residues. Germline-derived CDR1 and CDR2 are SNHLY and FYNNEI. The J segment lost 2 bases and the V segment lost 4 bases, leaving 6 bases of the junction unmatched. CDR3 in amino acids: CASSAETGGAYEQYF. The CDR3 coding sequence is TGTGCCAGCAGTGCCGAGACAGGGGGTGCCTACGAGCAGTACTTC.

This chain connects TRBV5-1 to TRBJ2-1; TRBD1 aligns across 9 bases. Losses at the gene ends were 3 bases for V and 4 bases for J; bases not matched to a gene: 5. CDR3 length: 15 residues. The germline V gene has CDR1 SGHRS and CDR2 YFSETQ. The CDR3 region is CASSWGDREYNEQFF. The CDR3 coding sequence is TGCGCCAGCAGCTGGGGGGACAGGGAGTACAATGAGCAGTTCTTC. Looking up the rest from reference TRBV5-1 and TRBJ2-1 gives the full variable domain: KAGVTQTPRYLIKTRGQQVTLSCSPISGHRSVSWYQQTPGQGLQFLFEYFSETQRNKGNFPGRFSGRQFSNSRSEMNVSTLELGDSALYLCASSWGDREYNEQFFGPGTRLTVL.